Judged by abundance, the clone carrying this T cell receptor beta chain is medium-sized (0.01 to 0.1%). Its antigen is not known. 2 million PBMCs stored at -80 C were the source of the unsorted libraries. The record originates from a study of neurological immune-mediated disorders. Findings and caveats of the study: The greatest degree of TCR clonal expansion was observed in HTLV-1-associated myelopathy, with the lowest in multiple sclerosis, below that of healthy controls.

The CDR3 sequence is 13 residues long. The ends lost 6 bases at V and 5 bases at J; junction bases unmatched: 3. Germline loops: CDR1 SEHNR, CDR2 FQNEAQ (reference sequence). The cDNA was produced through 5'RACE with 10-nucleotide random UMIs. TCRdb redid the calling of the 5' RACE reads with MiXCR, one entry per CDR3 protein. The sample has fewer than 20,000 distinct CDR3 sequences, 27% seen once. The sequencing input was PBMCs. The TCR was taken from a man aged 50 or older with HTLV-1-associated myelopathy (HAM/TSP). The chain uses TRBV7-9 and TRBJ2-3; 9 nucleotides match TRBD1. CDR3 coding DNA: TGTGCCAGCAGACAGGACAGGGGAGATACGCAGTATTTT. Translation gives CASRQDRGDTQYF.